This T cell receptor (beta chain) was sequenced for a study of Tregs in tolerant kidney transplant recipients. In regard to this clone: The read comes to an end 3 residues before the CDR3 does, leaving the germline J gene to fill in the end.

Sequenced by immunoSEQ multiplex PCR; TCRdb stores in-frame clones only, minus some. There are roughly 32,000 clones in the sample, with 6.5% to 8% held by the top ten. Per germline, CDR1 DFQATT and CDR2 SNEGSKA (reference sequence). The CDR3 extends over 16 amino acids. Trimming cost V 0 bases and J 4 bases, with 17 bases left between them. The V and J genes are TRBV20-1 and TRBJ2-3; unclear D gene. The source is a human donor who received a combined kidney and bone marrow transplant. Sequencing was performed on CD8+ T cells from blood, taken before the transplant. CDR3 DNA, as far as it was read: TGCAGTGCTAGAGATCTTGTTCAGGAAGGATCAGATACG. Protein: CSARDLVQEGSDT. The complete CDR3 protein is CSARDLVQEGSDTQYF.